This T cell receptor (beta chain) was identified in a study of monozygotic twins with inflammatory bowel disease. From its re-call of the 5' RACE reads, TCRdb lists each CDR3 protein once, without DNA. The sample includes about 300,000 distinct CDR3 sequences. Germline loops: CDR1 LGHNA, CDR2 YNFKEQ. CDR3 size: 16 residues. This TCR was recovered from a human donor with ulcerative colitis or Crohn's disease, or a healthy co-twin of an affected twin (not recorded which). The chain recombines TRBV4-2 with TRBJ1-5. Sequenced: blood. The chain's CDR3 is CASSQDATGSNQPQHF.